A single sample gave rise to the 20 T cell receptor beta chains below, sequenced in a study of blood T cell repertoires in COVID-19. The repertoire was sequenced with immunoSEQ multiplex PCR; TCRdb's copy has only in-frame clones and lacks some. The data show hundreds of thousands of clones, 88% seen once. Sequencing was performed on peripheral blood. The source of these receptors is a woman aged 40-49 years who had recovered from COVID-19.

The chain has TRBV5-1 and TRBJ2-1; TRBD2 is a possible D gene (6 bases). The CDR3 loop spans 14 amino acids. V dropped 0 bases and J dropped 6 bases, with 10 bases sitting between them. Germline V lookup: CDR1 SGHRS, CDR2 YFSETQ. CDR3 in amino acids: CASSLVGGPNEQFF. Here the CDR3 DNA reads TGCGCCAGCAGCTTGGTGGGAGGACCCAATGAGCAGTTCTTC.

This chain uses TRBV14 with TRBJ1-2; possibly TRBD1 for D (6 bases). Between the trimmed V and J ends, which lost 6 bases and 4 bases, there was a span of 12 bases. Germline CDR1 reads SGHDN; CDR2 reads FVKESK. The CDR3 length is 13 residues. The CDR3 sequence: CASSPLGAYGYTF. The CDR3, as DNA: TGTGCCAGCAGTCCCCTGGGGGCCTATGGCTACACCTTC.

V usage is TRBV5-8 and J usage is TRBJ1-5; maybe TRBD1 (6 bases). CDR1 and CDR2 from the germline V gene are SGHTS and YDEGEE. Trimming took 4 bases from V and 0 from J, leaving 14 bases between them. The CDR3 consists of 16 residues. The CDR3 spells CASSPGQAYSNQPQHF. CDR3 bases: TGTGCCAGCAGCCCGGGACAAGCCTATAGCAATCAGCCCCAGCATTTT.

This chain links TRBV10-1 with TRBJ1-2; D may be TRBD1 (5 bases). Germline CDR1 WNHNN, CDR2 SYGVQD (reference sequence). V lost 5 bases, J lost 4 bases, and 11 bases lay in between. The CDR3 sequence is 13 residues long. CDR3 bases: TGCGCCAGCAGTCCCCAGGGTAGCTATGGCTACACCTTC. Residues: CASSPQGSYGYTF.

V gene TRBV19 combines with J gene TRBJ1-1; D not certain. The CDR3 has 13 residues. V gave up 1 base and J gave up 5 bases, with 8 bases separating them. The germline CDR1 and CDR2 sequences are LNHDA and SQIVND (reference sequence). The CDR3 DNA sequence: TGTGCCAGTAGTATAGGGGCCCTTACTGAAGCTTTCTTT. Translated, it gives CASSIGALTEAFF. The variable domain in full, completed from reference TRBV19 and TRBJ1-1, reads DGGITQSPKYLFRKEGQNVTLSCEQNLNHDAMYWYRQDPGQGLRLIYYSQIVNDFQKGDIAEGYSVSREKKESFPLTVTSAQKNPTAFYLCASSIGALTEAFFGQGTRLTVV.

This rearrangement joins TRBV25-1 to TRBJ1-6; D unresolved. This CDR3 has 13 residues. From germline, CDR1 is MGHDK and CDR2 SYGVNS. Trimming took 7 bases from V and 2 from J, leaving 6 bases between them. This chain's CDR3 is CASTVAYNSPLHF. CDR3 nucleotides: TGTGCCAGCACCGTCGCCTATAATTCACCCCTCCACTTT.

This sequence joins TRBV11-3 and TRBJ2-3, with 7 nucleotides matching TRBD2. The CDR3 is 18 residues long. V dropped 1 base and J dropped 6; count of bases not matched to a gene: 16. Germline V gene data show CDR1 as SGHNT and CDR2 as YENEEA. Written as DNA, the CDR3 is TGTGCCAGCAGCTTAGTGGGGAGGGAACTAGCCCCCTCGGATACGCAGTATTTT. This gives the protein CASSLVGRELAPSDTQYF.

The chain joins TRBV7-9 to TRBJ2-7; 9 bases line up with TRBD2. The length of the CDR3 is 17 residues. Trimming at V came to 0 bases and at J to 9 bases, leaving 15 bases not matched to a gene. The germline V gene encodes CDR1 SEHNR and CDR2 FQNEAQ (reference sequence). As DNA, the CDR3 is TGTGCCAGCAGCTTAGCGCGGGAGGGACACGGCCCCCCCGGGCAGTACTTC. It translates to CASSLAREGHGPPGQYF.

J is TRBJ2-4 and V is TRBV10-1; the match to TRBD2 covers 12 bases. V gave up 10 bases and J gave up 4 bases; unmatched junction bases: 8. The CDR3 has 15 residues. Per germline, CDR1 WNHNN and CDR2 SYGVQD (reference sequence). CDR3 in DNA: TGCGCCACCTCGCGACTAGCGGGGGCTAAAAACATTCAGTACTTC. Translated, it gives CATSRLAGAKNIQYF.

The chain carries TRBV7-2 and TRBJ1-4; TRBD1 matches 9 bases. V dropped 5 bases and J dropped 15; count of bases not matched to a gene: 10. This CDR3 has 13 amino acids. CDR1 is SGHTA and CDR2 is FQGNSA in the germline V gene. CDR3 nucleotides: TGTGCCAGCAGCCAAGCCGGGACAGGGTGGGTGTTTTTT. Translation gives CASSQAGTGWVFF.

This clone was recorded a few times. The rearrangement uses TRBV10-3 and TRBJ1-6, with D perhaps TRBD1 (6 bases). The CDR3 totals 14 residues. CDR1 is ENHRY, CDR2 SYGVKD, per germline. V lost 2 bases and J 10 bases, leaving 12 bases between the germline ends. The CDR3 DNA is TGTGCCATCAGTGAGCGGGGGGCGGAATCACCCCTCCACTTT. Translation gives CAISERGAESPLHF.

The chain uses TRBV9 and TRBJ2-1; 8 bases are a match to TRBD2. The J segment lost 9 bases and the V segment lost 0 bases, leaving 8 bases of the junction unmatched. Germline V lookup: CDR1 SGDLS, CDR2 YYNGEE. The CDR3 length is 15 residues. The CDR3 nucleotides are TGTGCCAGCAGCGTAGCCGGGACTAGTTACTTTGAGCAGTTCTTC. This gives the protein CASSVAGTSYFEQFF.

This chain uses TRBV20-1 with TRBJ2-3, with 13 bases aligning to TRBD2. The CDR3 length is 16 residues. Germline CDR1 DFQATT, CDR2 SNEGSKA (reference sequence). The V segment lost 3 bases and the J segment 6 bases; nucleotides outside the gene matches: 9. In DNA, the CDR3 is TGCAGTGCTAGTGGACTAGCGGGAGCCCGGGGTGATACGCAGTATTTT. This codes for CSASGLAGARGDTQYF.

The rearrangement joins TRBV7-3 to TRBJ2-1, with 9 bases lining up with TRBD1. CDR3 length: 16 residues. Trimming at V came to 2 bases and at J to 8 bases, leaving 10 bases not matched to a gene. Germline V gives CDR1 SGHTA, CDR2 FQGTGA. The CDR3 loop reads CASSLGGQGRVDEQFF. In DNA form, the CDR3 reads TGTGCCAGCAGCTTAGGGGGACAGGGCCGGGTTGATGAGCAGTTCTTC.

This clone came up once. The chain joins TRBV6-5 to TRBJ2-7, with TRBD2 as a possible D gene (6 bases). The CDR3 contains 12 residues. Germline CDR1 MNHEY, CDR2 SVGAGI. Trimming stripped 2 bases from V and 4 bases from J, with 6 bases between. CDR3: CASSYAGYEQYF. DNA for the CDR3: TGTGCCAGCAGTTACGCGGGGTACGAGCAGTACTTC.

This rearrangement joins TRBV6-6 to TRBJ2-7; the D gene is possibly TRBD2 (6 bases). This CDR3 is built from 12 residues. Germline-derived CDR1 and CDR2 are MNHNY and SVGAGI (reference sequence). Trimming removed 3 bases at V and 7 bases at J, with 10 bases between. The CDR3 sequence: CASSYGAGEQYV. Written as DNA, the CDR3 is TGTGCCAGCAGTTATGGTGCGGGAGAGCAGTACGTC.

The chain recombines TRBV5-4 with TRBJ1-1, with D possibly matching TRBD1 (5 bases). Germline V gene sequence: CDR1 SGHNT, CDR2 YYREEE (reference sequence). The CDR3 length is 13 residues. Trimming pared 4 bases from V and 4 bases from J, leaving 11 bases between. CDR3 in amino acids: CASSPPGGTEAFF. The DNA of the CDR3 is TGTGCCAGCAGCCCCCCGGGGGGCACTGAAGCTTTCTTT.

The chain is built from TRBV7-9 and TRBJ1-1, with TRBD1 matching 7 bases. This CDR3 comprises 18 residues. After removal of 5 bases from V and 1 base from J, the junction contained 16 bases not matched to a gene. From germline, CDR1 is SEHNR and CDR2 FQNEAQ (reference sequence). DNA of the CDR3: TGTGCCAGCAGCGGAAGGGACAGACACCCGATGCGGAACACTGAAGCTTTCTTT. Amino acids: CASSGRDRHPMRNTEAFF.

V is TRBV3-1 (or the pseudogene TRBV3-2) and J is TRBJ1-2; D ambiguous. Looked up from germline, CDR1 is LGHDT and CDR2 is YNNKEL (reference sequence). The ends were cut back, 4 bases at V and 8 bases at J, with 20 bases in the middle. The length of the CDR3 is 15 residues. CDR3 sequence (DNA): TGTGCCAGCAGCCCCCAGGCCGGACCAGGCGGGGGCTACACCTTC. This gives the protein CASSPQAGPGGGYTF.

This clone was observed a few times. V and J are TRBV5-1 and TRBJ1-1; maybe TRBD1 (6 bases). Trimming took 7 bases from V and 0 from J, leaving 10 bases between them. CDR3 length: 13 residues. Germline CDR1 SGHRS, CDR2 YFSETQ. CDR3 bases: TGCGCCAGCGCCGGACAGCTGAACACTGAAGCTTTCTTT. Amino acids: CASAGQLNTEAFF. The full variable domain, completed using reference TRBV5-1 and TRBJ1-1, is KAGVTQTPRYLIKTRGQQVTLSCSPISGHRSVSWYQQTPGQGLQFLFEYFSETQRNKGNFPGRFSGRQFSNSRSEMNVSTLELGDSALYLCASAGQLNTEAFFGQGTRLTVV.